This TCR beta chain was recovered during a study of T cell repertoires in cytomegalovirus infection. Study overall: HLA-C-restricted CMV epitopes, recently identified, and well-studied HLA-B-restricted ones were used by the study. An indication of both CMV infection and matching HLA type came from public TCR beta signatures. Study-level findings and limits: Carriers of CMV and the relevant HLA type were discriminated by public TCR beta frequency. HLA-C-restricted CMV clonotypes gave the most frequent clonotype in two of eight donors.

TCRdb processed the reads anew with MiXCR; each CDR3 protein has one entry. The sample lists approximately 300,000 distinct CDR3 sequences, roughly 25% occurring once. This clonotype was seen more than once but under ten times. Its antigen is undetermined. Germline V gene lookup returns CDR1 LNHNV and CDR2 YYDKDF (reference sequence). Trimming cost V 0 bases and J 5 bases; bases outside gene matches: 3. This CDR3 region has 16 residues. The source material was cultured PBMCs, sampled from culture after CMV antigen stimulation. The origin of this receptor is a human donor in good health (CMV status not recorded). Some clones in this sample may be carry-over from other donors' samples. V and J are TRBV15 and TRBJ2-1; 11 bases align to TRBD2. This CDR3 reads CATSRDLAGGNNEQFF. The DNA of the CDR3 is TGTGCCACCAGCAGAGATTTAGCGGGAGGGAACAATGAGCAGTTCTTC. The full variable domain, with the rest looked up from reference TRBV15 and TRBJ2-1, is DAMVIQNPRYQVTQFGKPVTLSCSQTLNHNVMYWYQQKSSQAPKLLFHYYDKDFNNEADTPDNFQSRRPNTSFCFLDIRSPGLGDTAMYLCATSRDLAGGNNEQFFGPGTRLTVL.